Sequencing of this TCR beta chain was carried out in a study of T cells expressing NK-cell markers. Study results and limitations: NKG2C+ dominant clonotype frequencies in 5 or 6 donors were about 1.0-7.5% of CD8+ T cells.

Notes on this clonotype: Its antigen is unknown.

TCRdb reworked the 5' RACE reads into one entry per CDR3 protein, no DNA. This repertoire includes 7,000 to 8,500 distinct CDR3 sequences. Germline V lookup: CDR1 SGHDT, CDR2 YYEEEE. The CDR3 loop spans 18 amino acids. This sequence was found in a man aged 18 to 69 in good health. Sequencing was carried out using blood T cells: a sorted CD56 or NKG2C T cell subset, CD4+ or CD8+ T cells, or bulk PBMC T cells (not recorded which). The chain links TRBV5-6 to TRBJ2-3; TCRdb names TRBD2, which stays unverified in the absence of DNA. CDR3 residues: CASSDRLAGERDTDTQYF.